These 9 T cell receptor beta chains share one sample of origin, sequenced in a study of spatial heterogeneity in lung cancer. As for time point: sample taken at primary tumor resection. Material for sequencing was whole RNA from tumor, nontumor lung or frozen PBMC, left unsorted. TCRdb re-called the 5' RACE reads through MiXCR, storing one row per CDR3 protein. The table lists 4,000 to 5,500 distinct CDR3 sequences, about a sixth of them singletons. Sequenced here: normal lung tissue next to the tumor, sampled at surgery. The receptors were sampled from a male donor with early-stage non-small cell lung cancer.

By sample fraction, this clonotype is medium-sized (0.01 to 0.1%). The chain recombines TRBV29-1 with TRBJ2-3, with a possible D match to TRBD1 (6 bases). Germline-derived CDR1 and CDR2 are SQVTM and ANQGSEA. The CDR3 length is 13 residues. V lost 5 bases and J 2 bases, leaving 11 bases between the germline ends. The CDR3 nucleotides are TGCAGCGTTCCAGGGGAGAACACAGATACGCAGTATTTT. Residues: CSVPGENTDTQYF.

V gene TRBV11-1 combines with J gene TRBJ2-5; D remains unclear. The CDR3 is 15 residues long. CDR1 is SGHAT, CDR2 FQDESV, per germline (reference sequence). V was cut by 5 bases and J by 4 bases, with 17 bases left in between. CDR3 sequence reads: CASSTSPEFGETQYF. DNA for the CDR3: TGTGCCAGCAGCACCTCCCCGGAGTTCGGAGAGACCCAGTACTTC.

About this clonotype itself: One base away lies a much larger clone, so this may be a sequencing read error. The chain combines TRBV3-1 with TRBJ2-2; D is undetermined. The CDR3 runs to 16 residues. Germline CDR1 reads LGHDT; CDR2 reads YNNKEL (reference sequence). Trimming stripped 1 base from V and 9 bases from J, with 18 bases between. This CDR3 reads CASSQALDPLARELFF. The CDR3 DNA reads TGTGCCAGCAGCCAAGCCCTGGACCCCCTGGCCAGGGAGCTGTTTTTT.

In its sample, this clonotype is medium-sized (0.01 to 0.1%). The rearrangement links TRBV12-3 or TRBV12-4 to TRBJ2-7; the match to TRBD2 covers 12 bases. V shed 5 bases and J 4 bases; nucleotides not matched to a gene: 21. This CDR3 comprises 20 residues. The CDR3 is CASSPRDTGWTSGTPYEQYF. CDR3 nucleotide sequence: TGTGCCAGCAGTCCCCGGGACACGGGCTGGACTAGCGGGACTCCTTACGAGCAGTACTTC.

This clonotype has at least ten counts. The CDR3 loop is CASSLQRELGEQYF. In DNA, the CDR3 is TGTGCCAGCAGCTTGCAGCGGGAGCTGGGCGAGCAGTACTTC. V and J are TRBV5-5 and TRBJ2-7; 8 nucleotides line up with TRBD2. Germline CDR1 and CDR2: SGHKS and YYEKEE (reference sequence). The CDR3 sequence is 14 residues long. V lost 1 base and J lost 6; bases outside the gene matches: 6.

This clonotype counts as medium-sized. The chain joins TRBV11-3 to TRBJ1-1, with D maybe TRBD1 (6 bases). V was cut by 4 bases and J by 8 bases, with 14 bases left in between. The germline CDR1 and CDR2 sequences are SGHNT and YENEEA. The CDR3 covers 13 residues. The CDR3 bases are TGTGCCAGCAGCTCGCCTGGGGGCGAGGAAGCTTTCTTT. Its translation is CASSSPGGEEAFF.

By sample share, this clonotype is large. The chain carries TRBV20-1 and TRBJ1-2; 8 positions agree with TRBD1. Unmatched junction bases numbered 8, after V lost 6 bases and J lost 5 bases. The CDR3 has 13 residues. Germline V gene lookup returns CDR1 DFQATT and CDR2 SNEGSKA (reference sequence). This CDR3 is CSASTTGAYGYTF. DNA for the CDR3: TGCAGTGCCTCGACGACAGGGGCATATGGCTACACCTTC.

The rearrangement links TRBV12-3 or TRBV12-4 to TRBJ1-4; D possibly corresponds to TRBD1 (6 bases). This CDR3 spans 14 amino acids. With 1 base removed from V and 7 bases from J, the gap between germline ends came to 10 bases. The CDR3 loop is CASSLGQGIEKLFF. The CDR3, as DNA: TGTGCCAGCAGTTTAGGGCAGGGGATTGAAAAACTGTTTTTT.

CDR3 protein: CASSPGLAGLGTDTQYF. CDR3 bases: TGTGCCAGCAGCCCGGGACTAGCGGGATTGGGAACAGATACGCAGTATTTT. J is TRBJ2-3 and V is TRBV7-9; the match to TRBD2 covers 13 bases. The CDR3 is 17 residues long. Germline V lookup: CDR1 SEHNR, CDR2 FQNEAQ (reference sequence). The V and J ends lost 5 bases and 3 bases, in that order; junction bases with no gene match: 8.